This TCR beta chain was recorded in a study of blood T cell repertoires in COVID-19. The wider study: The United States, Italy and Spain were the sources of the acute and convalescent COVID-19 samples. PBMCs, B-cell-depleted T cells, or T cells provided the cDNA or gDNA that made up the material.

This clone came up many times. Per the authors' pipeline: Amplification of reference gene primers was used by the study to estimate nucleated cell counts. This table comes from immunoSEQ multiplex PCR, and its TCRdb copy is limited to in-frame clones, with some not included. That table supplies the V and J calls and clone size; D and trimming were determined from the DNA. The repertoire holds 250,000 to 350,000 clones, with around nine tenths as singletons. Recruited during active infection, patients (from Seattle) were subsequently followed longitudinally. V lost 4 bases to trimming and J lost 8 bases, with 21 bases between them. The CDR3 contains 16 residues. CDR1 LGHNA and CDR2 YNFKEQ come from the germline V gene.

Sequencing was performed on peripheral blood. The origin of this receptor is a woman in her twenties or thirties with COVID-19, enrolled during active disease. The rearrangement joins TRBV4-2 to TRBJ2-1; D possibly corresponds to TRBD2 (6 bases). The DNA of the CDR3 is TGTGCCAGCAGCCGCACCTTGGGAGGCGAGGTGGATGAGCAGTTCTTC. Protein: CASSRTLGGEVDEQFF.